These T cell receptor beta chains were read from a single sample in a study of shared clonotypes between healthy human individuals. Only in-frame clones appear in the TCRdb table, and some are missing; sequencing was by immunoSEQ multiplex PCR. The sample lists 450,000 to 500,000 clones, almost 80% seen once, with 12% in the top ten. The material sequenced was PBMCs. All receptors derive from a woman in her forties in good health. Some clones in this sample may be carry-over from other donors' samples. Both conserved end residues are part of each CDR3. The D gene is left open where the match is weak. Size tells how often a clone was seen (once, few, many) or the class of an expanded clone, and some rows leave it out.

J gene: TRBJ1-3
clone size: .
V gene: TRBV6-6
D gene: .
CDR3 DNA: TGTGCCAGCAGGCCGGGACGGACGTCTGGAAACACCATATATTTT
CDR3 protein: CASRPGRTSGNTIYF

J gene: TRBJ1-5
clone size: .
V gene: TRBV11-2
D gene: .
CDR3 DNA: TGTGCCAGCAGCCCAATCGGGCAGAACAATCAGCCCCAGCATTTT
CDR3 protein: CASSPIGQNNQPQHF

J gene: TRBJ2-3
clone size: .
V gene: TRBV5-4
D gene: TRBD1
CDR3 DNA: TGTGCCAGCAGCTTGAGGGGACAGGGGGCGATGACTAGCACAGATACGCAGTATTTT
CDR3 protein: CASSLRGQGAMTSTDTQYF

J gene: TRBJ1-5
clone size: once
V gene: TRBV27
D gene: .
CDR3 DNA: TGTGCCAGCAGTTTATCCGGACTTCTCCATCAGCCCCAGCATTTT
CDR3 protein: CASSLSGLLHQPQHF

J gene: TRBJ1-1
clone size: .
V gene: TRBV5-1
D gene: .
CDR3 DNA: TGCGCCAGCAGCCCGGGGTCAGGGTATGCTTTCTTT
CDR3 protein: CASSPGSGYAFF

J gene: TRBJ2-7
clone size: .
V gene: TRBV10-1
D gene: .
CDR3 DNA: TGCGCCAGCAGTGAGGAGGAGGGCAGATTCTACGAGCAGTACTTC
CDR3 protein: CASSEEEGRFYEQYF

J gene: TRBJ1-2
clone size: .
V gene: TRBV7-9
D gene: .
CDR3 DNA: TGTGCCAGCAGAGTCGGGACGGACTATGGCTACACCTTC
CDR3 protein: CASRVGTDYGYTF

J gene: TRBJ1-2
clone size: .
V gene: TRBV5-1
D gene: .
CDR3 DNA: TGCGCCAGCAGCTTGGGTCGCGCGGGCTATGGCTACACCTTC
CDR3 protein: CASSLGRAGYGYTF

J gene: TRBJ2-7
clone size: .
V gene: TRBV28
D gene: TRBD1
CDR3 DNA: TGTGCCAGCAGTTCCCCATACAGGGGAGCAGCCGAGCAGTACTTC
CDR3 protein: CASSSPYRGAAEQYF

J gene: TRBJ2-7
clone size: .
V gene: TRBV15
D gene: TRBD2
CDR3 DNA: TGTGCCACCAGCAGAGGGGGGAGGGACTACGAGCAGTACTTC
CDR3 protein: CATSRGGRDYEQYF

J gene: TRBJ1-5
clone size: few
V gene: TRBV5-1
D gene: .
CDR3 DNA: TGCGCCAGCAGCTTCGGAGATAGCAATCAGCCCCAGCATTTT
CDR3 protein: CASSFGDSNQPQHF

J gene: TRBJ1-5
clone size: .
V gene: TRBV7-9
D gene: .
CDR3 DNA: TGTGCCAGCAGTGCAGGCAATCAGCCCCAGCATTTT
CDR3 protein: CASSAGNQPQHF

J gene: TRBJ2-1
clone size: .
V gene: TRBV4-2
D gene: .
CDR3 DNA: TGTGCCAGCAGCCAAGATTGGGCGGAGGTTTACAGTGAGCAGTTCTTC
CDR3 protein: CASSQDWAEVYSEQFF

J gene: TRBJ1-2
clone size: .
V gene: TRBV27
D gene: TRBD1
CDR3 DNA: TGTGCCAGCAGTTTATCAGGGGGCGCCGGCTATGGCTACACCTTC
CDR3 protein: CASSLSGGAGYGYTF

J gene: TRBJ1-6
clone size: once
V gene: TRBV28
D gene: TRBD1
CDR3 DNA: TGTGCCAGCAGTACCAGACAGGGGGCGAGAAAGTCACCCCTCCACTTT
CDR3 protein: CASSTRQGARKSPLHF

J gene: TRBJ2-7
clone size: .
V gene: TRBV28
D gene: TRBD1
CDR3 DNA: TGTGCCAGCAGTTTACCGACAGGGTGGTATTACGAGCAGTACTTC
CDR3 protein: CASSLPTGWYYEQYF

J gene: TRBJ1-1
clone size: .
V gene: TRBV6-6
D gene: .
CDR3 DNA: TGTGCCAGCAGTTACTCGGGGGGGGAGGGCACTGAAGCTTTCTTT
CDR3 protein: CASSYSGGEGTEAFF

J gene: TRBJ1-3
clone size: once
V gene: TRBV7-9
D gene: .
CDR3 DNA: TGTGCCAGCAGCTTAAGCTGGGGGGGCAGTACTGGAAACACCATATATTTT
CDR3 protein: CASSLSWGGSTGNTIYF

J gene: TRBJ2-7
clone size: .
V gene: TRBV6-5
D gene: TRBD1
CDR3 DNA: TGTGCCACCGGGGACAGGGTGAACGAGCAGTACTTC
CDR3 protein: CATGDRVNEQYF

J gene: TRBJ1-1
clone size: .
V gene: TRBV20-1
D gene: .
CDR3 DNA: TGCAGTGCTAGACAAGACACTGAAGCTTTCTTT
CDR3 protein: CSARQDTEAFF

J gene: TRBJ2-1
clone size: .
V gene: TRBV29-1
D gene: .
CDR3 DNA: TGCAGCGCAGAAAGGGGGGGGCCCACCTACAATGAGCAGTTCTTC
CDR3 protein: CSAERGGPTYNEQFF

J gene: TRBJ2-7
clone size: .
V gene: TRBV10-3
D gene: .
CDR3 DNA: TGTGCCATCAGTGAGTTTGCAGCCCCAGGGGACGAGCAGTACTTC
CDR3 protein: CAISEFAAPGDEQYF

J gene: TRBJ2-7
clone size: few
V gene: TRBV28
D gene: .
CDR3 DNA: TGTGCCAGCACCCTGGGACCCCCGATCTACGAGCAGTACTTC
CDR3 protein: CASTLGPPIYEQYF

J gene: TRBJ2-3
clone size: .
V gene: TRBV27
D gene: .
CDR3 DNA: TGTGCCAGCCTACCCACCTGGCTGGGCCACACAGATACGCAGTATTTT
CDR3 protein: CASLPTWLGHTDTQYF

J gene: TRBJ1-4
clone size: .
V gene: TRBV5-4
D gene: .
CDR3 DNA: TGTGCCAGCAGCTTGGCTGGCAGGGCGAATGAAAAACTGTTTTTT
CDR3 protein: CASSLAGRANEKLFF

J gene: TRBJ2-1
clone size: .
V gene: TRBV19
D gene: .
CDR3 DNA: TGTGCCAGTAGTATAGACGTCGATGAGCAGTTCTTC
CDR3 protein: CASSIDVDEQFF

J gene: TRBJ1-1
clone size: few
V gene: TRBV23-1
D gene: .
CDR3 DNA: TGCGCCAGCAGTCAAAACGGACTGAGATACACTGAAGCTTTCTTT
CDR3 protein: CASSQNGLRYTEAFF

J gene: TRBJ2-2
clone size: .
V gene: TRBV7-7
D gene: TRBD2
CDR3 DNA: TGTGCCAGCAGCCCCTGGGGTCTAGCGGGAGTCACCGGGGAGCTGTTTTTT
CDR3 protein: CASSPWGLAGVTGELFF

J gene: TRBJ2-4
clone size: .
V gene: TRBV19
D gene: .
CDR3 DNA: TGTGCCAGTAGTAGAACCGAAGGAGGGACCAAAAACATTCAGTACTTC
CDR3 protein: CASSRTEGGTKNIQYF

J gene: TRBJ2-2
clone size: .
V gene: TRBV4-1
D gene: .
CDR3 DNA: TGCGCCAGCAGCCCCCGCCCGATCGGGGAGCTGTTTTTT
CDR3 protein: CASSPRPIGELFF

J gene: TRBJ2-7
clone size: .
V gene: TRBV9
D gene: TRBD1
CDR3 DNA: TGTGCCAGCAGCGTAACAGGGGCCCCTATGGGCGAGCAGTACTTC
CDR3 protein: CASSVTGAPMGEQYF

J gene: TRBJ2-1
clone size: .
V gene: TRBV4-3
D gene: .
CDR3 DNA: TGCGCCAGCAGCCAAGACGGTACAGGGAACAACAATGAGCAGTTCTTC
CDR3 protein: CASSQDGTGNNNEQFF

J gene: TRBJ1-1
clone size: .
V gene: TRBV19
D gene: .
CDR3 DNA: TGTGCCAGTAGTATGACAGGGAACACTGAAGCTTTCTTT
CDR3 protein: CASSMTGNTEAFF

J gene: TRBJ1-3
clone size: .
V gene: TRBV29-1
D gene: TRBD1
CDR3 DNA: TGCAGCGTCACAGGGGTTGGAAACACCATATATTTT
CDR3 protein: CSVTGVGNTIYF

J gene: TRBJ2-4
clone size: few
V gene: TRBV4-2
D gene: .
CDR3 DNA: TGTGCCAGCAGCCAAGTTCTGGGACTAGCCAAAAACATTCAGTACTTC
CDR3 protein: CASSQVLGLAKNIQYF

J gene: TRBJ2-1
clone size: .
V gene: TRBV5-1
D gene: TRBD1
CDR3 DNA: TGCGCCAGCAGCTTGCCTACAGGGGATTTTTTCTACAATGAGCAGTTCTTC
CDR3 protein: CASSLPTGDFFYNEQFF

J gene: TRBJ2-1
clone size: few
V gene: TRBV30
D gene: TRBD1
CDR3 DNA: TGTGCCTGGAAGAAAACCGGGACAGTAATCGAGCAGTTCTTC
CDR3 protein: CAWKKTGTVIEQFF

J gene: TRBJ2-1
clone size: .
V gene: TRBV7-9
D gene: TRBD2
CDR3 DNA: TGTGCCAGCAGCTCCCGGACTAGCGGGAGGGCAGGGGGCAATGAGCAGTTCTTC
CDR3 protein: CASSSRTSGRAGGNEQFF

J gene: TRBJ1-6
clone size: many
V gene: TRBV11-2
D gene: TRBD1
CDR3 DNA: TGTGCCAGCAGCTTAGACGGACAGGATAATTCACCCCTCCACTTT
CDR3 protein: CASSLDGQDNSPLHF

J gene: TRBJ2-5
clone size: once
V gene: TRBV5-1
D gene: .
CDR3 DNA: TGCGCCAGCAGCTTGGCCGGCTCCCGGGAGGAGACCCAGTACTTC
CDR3 protein: CASSLAGSREETQYF

J gene: TRBJ2-7
clone size: .
V gene: TRBV6-1
D gene: TRBD1
CDR3 DNA: TGTGCCAGCAGTGAACAGACAGGGGGAAGCTACGAGCAGTACTTC
CDR3 protein: CASSEQTGGSYEQYF

J gene: TRBJ1-1
clone size: .
V gene: TRBV7-3
D gene: .
CDR3 DNA: TGTGCCAGCAGCTTAAACAAGAACACTGAAGCTTTCTTT
CDR3 protein: CASSLNKNTEAFF

J gene: TRBJ1-5
clone size: .
V gene: TRBV11-3
D gene: .
CDR3 DNA: TGTGCCAGCAGCTTTCGGGAGGTAGGTCAGCCCCAGCATTTT
CDR3 protein: CASSFREVGQPQHF

J gene: TRBJ1-3
clone size: few
V gene: TRBV5-6
D gene: .
CDR3 DNA: TGTGCCAGCAGCTTGGGACACTCTGGAAACACCATATATTTT
CDR3 protein: CASSLGHSGNTIYF

J gene: TRBJ1-5
clone size: .
V gene: TRBV19
D gene: .
CDR3 DNA: TGTGCCAGTAGTATTGTGAGCAATCGGCCCCAGCATTTT
CDR3 protein: CASSIVSNRPQHF

J gene: TRBJ2-7
clone size: once
V gene: TRBV7-9
D gene: TRBD2
CDR3 DNA: TGTGCCAGCAGCTGGCCGCTAGCGGGAGGGTCCAAGTTCTACGAGCAGTACTTC
CDR3 protein: CASSWPLAGGSKFYEQYF

J gene: TRBJ2-5
clone size: .
V gene: TRBV18
D gene: .
CDR3 DNA: TGTGCCAGCTCATCCACAGCCCAAGAGACCCAGTACTTC
CDR3 protein: CASSSTAQETQYF

J gene: TRBJ1-6
clone size: .
V gene: TRBV30
D gene: TRBD1
CDR3 DNA: TGTGCCTGGAATCGGGACAGCAATAATTCACCCCTCCACTTT
CDR3 protein: CAWNRDSNNSPLHF

J gene: TRBJ2-2
clone size: .
V gene: TRBV9
D gene: TRBD1
CDR3 DNA: TGTGCCAGCAGCGTAGCTATGGACAGGTTCACCGGGGAGCTGTTTTTT
CDR3 protein: CASSVAMDRFTGELFF

J gene: TRBJ2-1
clone size: .
V gene: TRBV18
D gene: TRBD2
CDR3 DNA: TGTGCCAGCTCACCGGGAGGCGGCGGGAGGGCCGTGCAGTTCTTC
CDR3 protein: CASSPGGGGRAVQFF

J gene: TRBJ2-7
clone size: .
V gene: TRBV6-1
D gene: .
CDR3 DNA: TGTGCCAGCAGTGATCGGACAGTTCGAGCGGGACGCTACGAGCAGTACTTC
CDR3 protein: CASSDRTVRAGRYEQYF

J gene: TRBJ2-5
clone size: .
V gene: TRBV9
D gene: TRBD1
CDR3 DNA: TGTGCCAGCAGCGAGGGGACAGGGGAAGAGACCCAGTACTTC
CDR3 protein: CASSEGTGEETQYF

J gene: TRBJ1-1
clone size: few
V gene: TRBV5-1
D gene: .
CDR3 DNA: TGCGCCAGCAGCTTAGGGACCCTAGGGAACACTGAAGCTTTCTTT
CDR3 protein: CASSLGTLGNTEAFF

J gene: TRBJ2-2
clone size: .
V gene: TRBV30
D gene: .
CDR3 DNA: TGTGCCTGGAGTCCGCCTCCCTCCACCGGGGAGCTGTTTTTT
CDR3 protein: CAWSPPPSTGELFF

J gene: TRBJ2-5
clone size: once
V gene: TRBV29-1
D gene: TRBD2
CDR3 DNA: TGCAGCGTTGAGGGGGGACTAGTTGGCCAAGAGACCCAGTACTTC
CDR3 protein: CSVEGGLVGQETQYF

J gene: TRBJ2-1
clone size: .
V gene: TRBV6-6
D gene: .
CDR3 DNA: TGTGCCAGCTCTAGGACAGCCTCCTACAATGAGCAGTTCTTC
CDR3 protein: CASSRTASYNEQFF

J gene: TRBJ1-2
clone size: .
V gene: TRBV28
D gene: .
CDR3 DNA: TGTGCCAGCCGCGATGCTGACAGCCTCTATGGCTACACCTTC
CDR3 protein: CASRDADSLYGYTF

J gene: TRBJ2-1
clone size: .
V gene: TRBV5-1
D gene: .
CDR3 DNA: TGCGCCAGCAGCTTGGGTGACGAGTATGAGCAGTTCTTC
CDR3 protein: CASSLGDEYEQFF

J gene: TRBJ2-5
clone size: .
V gene: TRBV5-8
D gene: .
CDR3 DNA: TGTGCCAGCAGCCCTGGGGTCGCGGGTGGCGAGACCCAGTACTTC
CDR3 protein: CASSPGVAGGETQYF